Each of the 32 T cell receptor beta chains below was sequenced from the same sample in a study of identical twins. Each CDR3 protein is one row after TCRdb ran MiXCR on the 5' RACE reads. Here the sample spans roughly 1,500,000 distinct CDR3 sequences, about 32% being singletons. The specimen sequenced was cord blood. The receptor source for this set is a newborn girl in good health.

The genes are TRBV5-4 and TRBJ1-1; D is uncertain. The germline V gene has CDR1 SGHNT and CDR2 YYREEE (reference sequence). V lost 0 bases, J lost 6 bases, and 12 bases lay in between. The CDR3 contains 14 residues. CDR3 residues: CASSLEAGSAEAFF. CDR3 coding DNA: TGTGCCAGCAGCTTGGAGGCGGGGTCAGCTGAAGCTTTCTTT.

The chain is built from TRBV29-1 and TRBJ2-5; D is unresolved. The CDR3 is made up of 12 amino acids. The germline V and J ends were trimmed by 5 bases and 5 bases, with 12 bases remaining between them. Per the germline V gene, CDR1 is SQVTM and CDR2 is ANQGSEA. CDR3 region: CSVSRSGETQYF. CDR3 sequence (DNA): TGCAGCGTTTCCAGGAGTGGGGAGACCCAGTACTTC.

V gene TRBV19 combines with J gene TRBJ1-1, with D hard to call. V was cut by 6 bases and J by 8 bases, with 10 bases left in between. Germline V gene sequence: CDR1 LNHDA, CDR2 SQIVND (reference sequence). This CDR3 is built from 11 residues. The CDR3 protein is CASRRRKEAFF. CDR3 sequence (DNA): TGTGCCAGTAGACGGCGGAAAGAAGCTTTCTTT.

The rearrangement uses TRBV4-1 and TRBJ2-5; D call uncertain. The CDR3 length is 13 residues. CDR1 and CDR2 (germline): MGHRA, YSYEKL. V was trimmed by 4 bases and J by 5 bases, leaving 11 bases between them. The CDR3 bases are TGCGCCAGCAGCCTTTCAAATCAGGAGACCCAGTACTTC. Amino acids: CASSLSNQETQYF.

This clonotype was observed at least ten times. This sequence joins TRBV5-1 and TRBJ1-5, with 9 bases aligning to TRBD1. Germline values: CDR1 SGHRS, CDR2 YFSETQ. V shed 3 bases, J shed 4 bases, and the junction held 2 bases outside the gene matches. The CDR3 has 14 amino acids. The CDR3 region is CASSSGTGNQPQHF. The CDR3 DNA follows: TGCGCCAGCAGCTCCGGGACAGGGAATCAGCCCCAGCATTTT. Based on the CDR3 plus reference TRBV5-1 and TRBJ1-5, the full variable domain is KAGVTQTPRYLIKTRGQQVTLSCSPISGHRSVSWYQQTPGQGLQFLFEYFSETQRNKGNFPGRFSGRQFSNSRSEMNVSTLELGDSALYLCASSSGTGNQPQHFGDGTRLSIL.

This clonotype was detected only a few times. The V gene is TRBV5-1, the J gene TRBJ2-2; D possibly corresponds to TRBD1 (5 bases). Germline CDR1 is SGHRS and CDR2 is YFSETQ. This CDR3 region has 16 residues. Deletions cut 1 base from V and 9 bases from J, with 19 bases between. The CDR3 region has the DNA TGCGCCAGCAGCTTGCTGGGGCCGCCAATTATTCGGGAGCTGTTTTTT. Protein: CASSLLGPPIIRELFF.

V is TRBV7-6 and J is TRBJ2-1; 7 bases align to TRBD1. The DNA end is more similar to TRBJ2-7, so the J call may be wrong. The CDR3 extends over 17 amino acids. Germline CDR1 is SGHVS and CDR2 is FNYEAQ. The CDR3 is CASSLVMTGSSYNEQYF. CDR3 DNA sequence: TGTGCCAGCAGCTTAGTGATGACAGGGAGCTCCTACAATGAGCAGTACTTC.

Notes on this clonotype: A much larger clonotype is one base distant, so this may be a read error. The rearrangement uses TRBV6-6 and TRBJ2-3; 8 positions match TRBD2. CDR1 MNHNY and CDR2 SVGAGI come from the germline V gene (reference sequence). CDR3 length: 15 amino acids. CDR3 in amino acids: CASSYPGGSTDTRYF. The DNA for the CDR3 is TGTGCCAGCAGTTACCCGGGGGGGAGCACAGATACGCGGTATTTT.

The CDR3 DNA reads as TGTGCCAGCAGCTTCGACAGGGAGAACATTCAGTACTTC. It encodes CASSFDRENIQYF. The V and J genes are TRBV7-2 and TRBJ2-4; 7 bases agree with TRBD1. V lost 3 bases to trimming and J lost 7 bases; unmatched junction nucleotides: 3. The CDR3 totals 13 residues. The V gene's germline CDR1 is SGHTA and CDR2 FQGNSA.

On this clonotype: Its ends do not fully match the called genes, so a read error is possible. The chain has TRBV20-1 and TRBJ2-3; D unresolved. The germline V gene encodes CDR1 DFQATT and CDR2 SNEGSKA (reference sequence). This CDR3 contains 15 residues. This chain's CDR3 is CSARDPLVPTDAQYF. The CDR3 nucleotides are TGCAGTGCTAGAGACCCCCTAGTTCCCACAGATGCGCAGTATTTT.

J is TRBJ2-7 and V is TRBV11-2; D remains unclear. The CDR3 sequence is 13 residues long. Trimming left V 1 base short and J 7 bases short, with 11 bases between. Germline V lookup: CDR1 SGHAT, CDR2 FQNNGV. CDR3 sequence (DNA): TGTGCCAGCAGCTTAGCCCCTCTTCGGGAGCAGTACTTC. Translating it yields CASSLAPLREQYF.

V gene TRBV24-1 combines with J gene TRBJ2-1; 11 positions match TRBD2. V shed 5 bases and J 3 bases; nucleotides not matched to a gene: 8. The length of the CDR3 is 17 residues. Germline CDR1 reads KGHDR; CDR2 reads SFDVKD. The CDR3, as DNA: TGTGCCACCAGTGCCTCTGGGACTAGCGGTCTCTACAATGAGCAGTTCTTC. Encoded protein: CATSASGTSGLYNEQFF.

In this sample, this clonotype turned up a few times. The V and J genes are TRBV9 and TRBJ2-5; perhaps TRBD1 as D (5 bases). Germline V lookup: CDR1 SGDLS, CDR2 YYNGEE. The V and J ends lost 2 bases and 5 bases respectively, with 16 bases between them. CDR3 length: 15 amino acids. The CDR3 protein is CASSVLGAPWETQYF. The DNA of the CDR3 is TGTGCCAGCAGCGTTTTAGGGGCTCCTTGGGAGACCCAGTACTTC.

This clonotype was detected only a few times. This chain links TRBV4-1 with TRBJ2-1, with 10 bases identical to TRBD2. Looked up from germline, CDR1 is MGHRA and CDR2 is YSYEKL. Trimming cost V 2 bases and J 0 bases; bases outside gene matches: 4. CDR3 size: 17 residues. The CDR3 DNA reads TGCGCCAGCAGCCAAACAGCGGGAGGGAGCTCCTACAATGAGCAGTTCTTC. Amino acids: CASSQTAGGSSYNEQFF.

Many counts were recorded for this clonotype. The V call is TRBV29-1, the J call TRBJ1-4, with TRBD1 as a possible D gene (6 bases). Trimming left V 0 bases short and J 4 bases short, with 18 bases between. This CDR3 is 17 amino acids long. Germline values: CDR1 SQVTM, CDR2 ANQGSEA. The CDR3 loop reads CSVEDLSGEGGNEKLFF. DNA for the CDR3: TGCAGCGTTGAAGATCTTTCAGGGGAGGGGGGTAATGAAAAACTGTTTTTT.

The chain's CDR3 is CASSIFFRDTQYF. The CDR3 DNA sequence: TGTGCCAGTAGTATTTTCTTTAGGGATACGCAGTATTTT. J is TRBJ2-3 and V is TRBV19, with D uncertain. The CDR3 sequence is 13 residues long. V was pared by 3 bases and J by 6 bases, with 10 bases between. Germline V gives CDR1 LNHDA, CDR2 SQIVND (reference sequence).

The sample holds one count of this clonotype. An end of the junction differs from the germline gene, which may be a read error. The genes are TRBV18 and TRBJ2-5; D gene unclear. This CDR3 contains 13 residues. From germline, CDR1 is KGHSH and CDR2 LQKENI. The CDR3 sequence is CASSPPTQETRYF. In DNA form, the CDR3 reads TGTGCCAGCTCACCACCTACGCAAGAGACCCGGTACTTC.

This clonotype turned up a few times. The rearrangement links TRBV5-1 to TRBJ2-1, with D possibly matching TRBD2 (5 bases). Looked up from germline, CDR1 is SGHRS and CDR2 is YFSETQ. Trimming pared 4 bases from V and 3 bases from J, leaving 14 bases between. The CDR3 is 15 residues long. The CDR3 loop is CASSLTTTGYNEQFF. CDR3 DNA: TGCGCCAGCAGCCTGACGACTACTGGCTACAATGAGCAGTTCTTC.

The chain recombines TRBV2 with TRBJ2-1, with D tentatively TRBD2 (6 bases). The CDR3 sequence is 16 residues long. The V gene lost 3 bases and the J gene lost 0 bases, with 12 bases spanning the gap. Per the germline V gene, CDR1 is SNHLY and CDR2 is FYNNEI. CDR3 nucleotides: TGTGCCAGCAGTGATGGGACTGGGAGCTCCTACAATGAGCAGTTCTTC. It yields the protein CASSDGTGSSYNEQFF.

This sequence joins TRBV9 and TRBJ2-1; 9 nucleotides align to TRBD2. Unmatched junction bases numbered 7, after V lost 2 bases and J lost 7 bases. The germline V gene has CDR1 SGDLS and CDR2 YYNGEE. CDR3 length: 15 amino acids. The CDR3 is CASSVGGGVRNEQFF. As DNA, the CDR3 is TGTGCCAGCAGCGTGGGCGGGGGGGTTAGGAATGAGCAGTTCTTC.

This sequence joins TRBV6-2 or TRBV6-3 and TRBJ2-1; 9 positions match TRBD2. The trim removed 4 bases at V and 2 bases at J, leaving 9 bases unmatched. CDR1 is MNHEY and CDR2 is SVGEGT in the germline V gene. This CDR3 contains 17 residues. The CDR3 DNA reads as TGTGCCAGCAGTTCCCTTGGGAGCGGGAGGCCCTACAATGAGCAGTTCTTC. Protein product: CASSSLGSGRPYNEQFF.

This clonotype was seen once. One end of the junction does not line up with germline, which may come from a read error. The rearrangement links TRBV10-3 to TRBJ1-6; TRBD1 might be the D (5 bases). CDR1 and CDR2 from the germline V gene are ENHRY and SYGVKD. CDR3 length equals 17 residues. For the CDR3, the DNA is TGTGCCATCACCGTGAACGGGCGTTGGGGGGATAATTCACCCCCCCACTTT. Amino acid sequence: CAITVNGRWGDNSPPHF.

The chain links TRBV18 to TRBJ1-3; D is perhaps TRBD1 (5 bases). CDR1 and CDR2 (germline): KGHSH, LQKENI. Trimming left V 1 base short and J 0 bases short, with 10 bases between. The CDR3 spans 16 residues. CDR3 amino acids: CASSPREQASGNTIYF. CDR3 DNA: TGTGCCAGCTCACCACGGGAACAGGCCTCTGGAAACACCATATATTTT.

There are a few counts of this clonotype. The chain links TRBV7-2 to TRBJ2-4, with 9 bases that match TRBD1. The better agreement between TRBJ2-7 and the DNA end casts doubt on the J call. CDR1 SGHTA and CDR2 FQGNSA come from the germline V gene. The CDR3 totals 15 residues. The CDR3, as DNA: TGTGCCAGCAGTCGTCCCGGGACAGGGAACTACGAGCAGTACTTC. Translated, it gives CASSRPGTGNYEQYF.

J is TRBJ2-3 and V is TRBV7-2; 9 bases are a match to TRBD2. Germline V gene lookup returns CDR1 SGHTA and CDR2 FQGNSA. V lost 5 bases to trimming and J lost 2 bases; unmatched junction nucleotides: 8. The CDR3 consists of 16 residues. The CDR3 DNA sequence: TGTGCCAGCAGCCTCAGACTAGCGGTCGTCACAGATACGCAGTATTTT. Translating it yields CASSLRLAVVTDTQYF.

The CDR3 loop reads CASSQDLSGANVLTF. In DNA form, the CDR3 reads TGTGCCAGCAGCCAAGATCTCTCTGGGGCCAACGTCCTGACTTTC. V and J are TRBV3-1 and TRBJ2-6; D gene uncertain. The CDR3 consists of 15 residues. Trimming cost V 0 bases and J 0 bases, with 3 bases left between them. Germline V gene lookup returns CDR1 LGHDT and CDR2 YNNKEL (reference sequence).

The table lists this clonotype with a few counts. The rearrangement links TRBV9 to TRBJ2-4; weak D call: TRBD2 (6 bases). Germline loops: CDR1 SGDLS, CDR2 YYNGEE. V was trimmed by 4 bases and J by 9 bases, leaving 17 bases between them. This CDR3 has 14 residues. The DNA for the CDR3 is TGTGCCAGCAGCCCGAAAGAACGGGGGAGCATTCAGTACTTC. Its translation is CASSPKERGSIQYF.

Worth noting for this clonotype: A much larger clone differs from this one at a single base, so this may be a read error. The rearrangement joins TRBV12-3 or TRBV12-4 to TRBJ2-3; 12 bases are shared with TRBD2. Unmatched junction bases numbered 14, after V lost 7 bases and J lost 3 bases. CDR3 length equals 18 residues. The CDR3 DNA reads TGTGCCAGCATCCTTGGACTAGCGGGGATCCCTAGAACAGATACGCAGTATTTT. Translating gives CASILGLAGIPRTDTQYF.

The V and J genes are TRBV12-5 and TRBJ2-5, with D perhaps TRBD2 (6 bases). This CDR3 spans 16 amino acids. In germline, CDR1 is LGHNT, CDR2 FRNRAP. V lost 2 bases, J lost 3 bases, and 16 bases lay in between. CDR3 bases: TGTGCTAGTGGTTTGCCCTCAGCGACGGGGGAAGAGACCCAGTACTTC. The encoded protein is CASGLPSATGEETQYF.

V usage is TRBV12-3 or TRBV12-4 and J usage is TRBJ2-1; 8 positions agree with TRBD2. This CDR3 contains 16 residues. V gave up 5 bases and J gave up 9 bases; unmatched junction bases: 15. CDR3 coding DNA: TGTGCCAGCAGTCTACAGGCCAGCGGGAGCGGCACTGAGCAGTTCTTC. Its translation: CASSLQASGSGTEQFF.

The rearrangement links TRBV5-1 to TRBJ1-2; TRBD1 agrees at 7 bases. The CDR3 contains 14 residues. Germline V gene sequence: CDR1 SGHRS, CDR2 YFSETQ. V dropped 6 bases and J dropped 0; count of bases not matched to a gene: 5. The CDR3 DNA reads as TGCGCCAGCACCAAGGGACAGACTAACTATGGCTACACCTTC. Translated, it gives CASTKGQTNYGYTF.

The rearrangement joins TRBV7-9 to TRBJ2-7; D might be TRBD2 (5 bases). V lost 5 bases to trimming and J lost 7 bases, with 24 bases between them. The CDR3 extends over 16 amino acids. Germline values: CDR1 SEHNR, CDR2 FQNEAQ (reference sequence). The CDR3, as DNA: TGTGCCAGCAGCCAAGTAGCGCCTTCCCGGGGTAATGAGCAGTACTTC. It is translated as CASSQVAPSRGNEQYF.